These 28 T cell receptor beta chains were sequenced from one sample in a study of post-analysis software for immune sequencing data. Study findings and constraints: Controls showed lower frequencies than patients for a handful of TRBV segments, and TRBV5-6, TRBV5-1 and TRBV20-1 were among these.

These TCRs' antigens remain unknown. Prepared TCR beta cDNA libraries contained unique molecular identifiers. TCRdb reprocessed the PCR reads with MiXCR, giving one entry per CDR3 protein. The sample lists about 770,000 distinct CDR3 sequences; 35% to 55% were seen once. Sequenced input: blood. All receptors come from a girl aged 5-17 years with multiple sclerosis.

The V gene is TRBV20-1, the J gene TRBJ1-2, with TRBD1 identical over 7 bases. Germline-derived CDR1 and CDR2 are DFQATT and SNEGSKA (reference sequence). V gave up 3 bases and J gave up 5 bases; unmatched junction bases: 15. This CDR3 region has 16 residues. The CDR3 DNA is TGCAGTGCTAGGGACCCGCAGGGGGAGGGAGCTTATGGCTACACCTTC. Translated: CSARDPQGEGAYGYTF.

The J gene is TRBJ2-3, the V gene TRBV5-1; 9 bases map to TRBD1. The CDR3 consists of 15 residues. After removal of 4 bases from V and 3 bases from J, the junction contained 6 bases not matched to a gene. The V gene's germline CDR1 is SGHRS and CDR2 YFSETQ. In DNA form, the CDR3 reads TGCGCCAGCAGCCGACGGACAGGGGCGACAGATACGCAGTATTTT. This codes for CASSRRTGATDTQYF. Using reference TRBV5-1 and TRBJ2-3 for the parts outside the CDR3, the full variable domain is KAGVTQTPRYLIKTRGQQVTLSCSPISGHRSVSWYQQTPGQGLQFLFEYFSETQRNKGNFPGRFSGRQFSNSRSEMNVSTLELGDSALYLCASSRRTGATDTQYFGPGTRLTVL.

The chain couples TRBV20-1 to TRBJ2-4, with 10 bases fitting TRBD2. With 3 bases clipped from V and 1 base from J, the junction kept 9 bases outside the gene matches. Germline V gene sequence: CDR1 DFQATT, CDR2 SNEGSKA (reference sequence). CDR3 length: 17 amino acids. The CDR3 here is CSARGAGGPSAKNIQYF. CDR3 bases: TGCAGTGCTAGGGGAGCGGGAGGGCCCTCTGCCAAAAACATTCAGTACTTC.

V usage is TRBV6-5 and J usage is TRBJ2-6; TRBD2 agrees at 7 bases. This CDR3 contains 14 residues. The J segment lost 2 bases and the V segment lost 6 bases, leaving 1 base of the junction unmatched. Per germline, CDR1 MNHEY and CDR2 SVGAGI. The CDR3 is CASRSGAGANVLTF. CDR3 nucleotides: TGTGCCAGCAGGAGCGGGGCTGGGGCCAACGTCCTGACTTTC.

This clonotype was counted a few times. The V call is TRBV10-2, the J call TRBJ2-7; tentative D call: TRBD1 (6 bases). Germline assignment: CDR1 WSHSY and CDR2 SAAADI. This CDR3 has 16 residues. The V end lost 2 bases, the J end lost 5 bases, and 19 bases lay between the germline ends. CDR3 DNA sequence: TGCGCCAGCAGTGAGACTCAAAACAGGGTAATCCACGAGCAGTACTTC. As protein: CASSETQNRVIHEQYF.

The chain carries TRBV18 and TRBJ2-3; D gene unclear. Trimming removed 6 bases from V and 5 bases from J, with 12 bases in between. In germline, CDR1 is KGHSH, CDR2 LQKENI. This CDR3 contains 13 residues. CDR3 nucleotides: TGTGCCAGCTCCTCCCTCTCCGGAGATACGCAGTATTTT. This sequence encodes CASSSLSGDTQYF. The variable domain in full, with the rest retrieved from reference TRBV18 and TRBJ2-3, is NAGVMQNPRHLVRRRGQEARLRCSPMKGHSHVYWYRQLPEEGLKFMVYLQKENIIDESGMPKERFSAEFPKEGPSILRIQQVVRGDSAAYFCASSSLSGDTQYFGPGTRLTVL.

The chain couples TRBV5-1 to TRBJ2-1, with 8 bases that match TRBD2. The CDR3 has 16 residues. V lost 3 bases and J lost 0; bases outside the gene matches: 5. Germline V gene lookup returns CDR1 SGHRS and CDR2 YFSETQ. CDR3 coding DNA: TGCGCCAGCAGCTCTAATAGCGGGGCCTCCTACAATGAGCAGTTCTTC. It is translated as CASSSNSGASYNEQFF.

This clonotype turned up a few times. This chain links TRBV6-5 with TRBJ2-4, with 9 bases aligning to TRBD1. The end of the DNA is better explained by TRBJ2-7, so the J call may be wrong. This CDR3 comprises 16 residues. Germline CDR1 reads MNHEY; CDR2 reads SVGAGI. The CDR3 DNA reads TGTGCCAGCAGTTACTCCAACGGACAGGGGTCCAACGAGCAGTACTTC. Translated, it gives CASSYSNGQGSNEQYF.

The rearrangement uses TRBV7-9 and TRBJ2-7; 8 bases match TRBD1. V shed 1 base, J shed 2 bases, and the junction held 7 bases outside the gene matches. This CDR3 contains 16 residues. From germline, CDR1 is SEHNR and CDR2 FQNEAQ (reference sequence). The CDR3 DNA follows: TGTGCCAGCAGCTTAGGGGGCTCACAGGGGGCCTACGAGCAGTACTTC. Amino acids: CASSLGGSQGAYEQYF. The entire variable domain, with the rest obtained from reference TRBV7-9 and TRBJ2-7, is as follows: DTGVSQNPRHKITKRGQNVTFRCDPISEHNRLYWYRQTLGQGPEFLTYFQNEAQLEKSRLLSDRFSAERPKGSFSTLEIQRTEQGDSAMYLCASSLGGSQGAYEQYFGPGTRLTVT.

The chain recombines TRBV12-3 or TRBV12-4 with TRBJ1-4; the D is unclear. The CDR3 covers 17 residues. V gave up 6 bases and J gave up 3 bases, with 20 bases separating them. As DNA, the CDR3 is TGTGCCAGCAGCCAGGACTCCTCCATGGGATCTAATGAAAAACTGTTTTTT. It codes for CASSQDSSMGSNEKLFF.

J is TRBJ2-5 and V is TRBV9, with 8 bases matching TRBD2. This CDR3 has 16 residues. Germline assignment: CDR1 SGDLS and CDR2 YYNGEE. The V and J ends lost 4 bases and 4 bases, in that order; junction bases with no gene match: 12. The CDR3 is CASSTPGAGERETQYF. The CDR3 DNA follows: TGTGCCAGCAGCACCCCTGGAGCGGGAGAGCGAGAGACCCAGTACTTC.

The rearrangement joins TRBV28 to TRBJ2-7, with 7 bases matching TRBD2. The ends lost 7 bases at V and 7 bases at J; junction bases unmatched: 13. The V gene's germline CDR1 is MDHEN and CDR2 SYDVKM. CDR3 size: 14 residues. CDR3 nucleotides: TGTGCCAGCAAGGGTCGGGCTAGCGGAGGTGAGCAGTACTTC. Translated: CASKGRASGGEQYF.

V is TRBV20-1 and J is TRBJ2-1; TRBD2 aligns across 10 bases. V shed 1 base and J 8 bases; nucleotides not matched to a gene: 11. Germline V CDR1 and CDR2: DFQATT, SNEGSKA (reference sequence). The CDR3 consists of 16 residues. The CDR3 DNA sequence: TGCAGTGCTAGAGGGGGGCTAGCGGGGGAAGGGGATGAGCAGTTCTTC. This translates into CSARGGLAGEGDEQFF.

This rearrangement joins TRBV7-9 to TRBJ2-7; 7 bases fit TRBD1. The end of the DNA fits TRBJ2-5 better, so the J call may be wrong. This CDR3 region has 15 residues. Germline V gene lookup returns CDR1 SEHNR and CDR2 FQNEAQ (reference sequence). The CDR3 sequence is CASSLWEGGEETQYF. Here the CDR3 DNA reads TGTGCCAGCAGCTTATGGGAAGGGGGCGAGGAGACCCAGTACTTC.

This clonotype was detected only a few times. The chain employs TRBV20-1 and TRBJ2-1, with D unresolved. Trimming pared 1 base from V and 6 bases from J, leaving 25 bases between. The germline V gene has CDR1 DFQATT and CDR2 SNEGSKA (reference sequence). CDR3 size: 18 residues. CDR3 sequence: CSARATRGDWISPNEQFF. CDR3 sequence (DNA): TGCAGTGCTAGAGCTACGAGAGGAGATTGGATCTCTCCCAATGAGCAGTTCTTC.

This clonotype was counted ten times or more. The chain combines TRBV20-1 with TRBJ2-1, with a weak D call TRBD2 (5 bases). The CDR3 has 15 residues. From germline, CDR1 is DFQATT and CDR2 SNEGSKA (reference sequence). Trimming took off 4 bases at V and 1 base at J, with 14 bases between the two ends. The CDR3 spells CSATRGRVSYNEQFF. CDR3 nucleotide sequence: TGCAGTGCTACCCGTGGGAGAGTGTCCTACAATGAGCAGTTCTTC.

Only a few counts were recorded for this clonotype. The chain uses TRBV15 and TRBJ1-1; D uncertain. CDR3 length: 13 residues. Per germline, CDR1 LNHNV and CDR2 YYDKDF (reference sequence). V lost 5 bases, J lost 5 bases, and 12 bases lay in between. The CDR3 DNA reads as TGTGCCACCAGCGAACACCGGAGGACTGAAGCTTTCTTT. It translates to CATSEHRRTEAFF.

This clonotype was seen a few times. Here the CDR3 reads CASSPAPGTGPTDEQFF. CDR3 sequence (DNA): TGTGCCAGCAGTCCCGCCCCCGGGACAGGGCCCACCGATGAGCAGTTCTTC. This rearrangement joins TRBV12-3 or TRBV12-4 to TRBJ2-1; 9 bases are a match to TRBD1. Trimming took 5 bases from V and 8 from J; bases not matched to a gene: 16. CDR3 length: 17 amino acids.

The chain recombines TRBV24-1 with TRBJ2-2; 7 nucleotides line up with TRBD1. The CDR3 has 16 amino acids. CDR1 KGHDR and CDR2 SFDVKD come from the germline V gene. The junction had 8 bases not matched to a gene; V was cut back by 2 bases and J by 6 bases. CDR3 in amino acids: CATSDWKRGPAGELFF. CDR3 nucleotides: TGTGCCACCAGTGATTGGAAAAGGGGGCCAGCCGGGGAGCTGTTTTTT.

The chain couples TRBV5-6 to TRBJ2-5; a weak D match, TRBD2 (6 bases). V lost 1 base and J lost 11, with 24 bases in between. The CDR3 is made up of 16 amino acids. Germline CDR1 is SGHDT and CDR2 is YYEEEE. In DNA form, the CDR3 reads TGTGCCAGCAGCTTGAACGTCGGAAAGGGCCTACGGGAGCAGTACTTC. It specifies CASSLNVGKGLREQYF.

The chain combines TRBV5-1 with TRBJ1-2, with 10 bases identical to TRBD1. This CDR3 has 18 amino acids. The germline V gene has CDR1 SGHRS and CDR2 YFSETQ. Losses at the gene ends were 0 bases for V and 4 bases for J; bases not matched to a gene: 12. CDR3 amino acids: CASSLAGQGDPLSYGYTF. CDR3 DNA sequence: TGCGCCAGCAGCTTGGCCGGACAGGGGGACCCCTTAAGCTATGGCTACACCTTC.

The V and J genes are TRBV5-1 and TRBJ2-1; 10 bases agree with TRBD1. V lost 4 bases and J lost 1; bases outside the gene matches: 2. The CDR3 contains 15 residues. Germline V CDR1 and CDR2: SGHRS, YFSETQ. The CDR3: CASSGGQGSYNEQFF. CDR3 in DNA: TGCGCCAGCAGCGGGGGACAGGGGTCCTACAATGAGCAGTTCTTC.

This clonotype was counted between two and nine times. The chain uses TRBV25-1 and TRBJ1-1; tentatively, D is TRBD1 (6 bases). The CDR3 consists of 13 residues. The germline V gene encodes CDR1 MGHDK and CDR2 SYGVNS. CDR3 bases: TGTGCAGCCAAGGGGGGCGACTACACTGAAGCTTTCTTT. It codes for CAAKGGDYTEAFF.

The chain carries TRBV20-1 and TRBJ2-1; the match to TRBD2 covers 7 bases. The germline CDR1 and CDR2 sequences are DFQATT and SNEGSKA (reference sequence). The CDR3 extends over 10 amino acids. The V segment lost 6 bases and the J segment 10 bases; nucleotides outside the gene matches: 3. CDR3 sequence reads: CSARSGEQFF. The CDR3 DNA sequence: TGCAGTGCCCGTAGCGGGGAGCAGTTCTTC.

Here the CDR3 reads CSVEDLFDEQFF. In DNA form, the CDR3 reads TGCAGCGTTGAAGATCTTTTCGATGAGCAGTTCTTC. This chain links TRBV29-1 with TRBJ2-1; unclear D gene. CDR3 length equals 12 residues. Germline loops: CDR1 SQVTM, CDR2 ANQGSEA. V was trimmed by 0 bases and J by 8 bases, leaving 8 bases between them.

The CDR3 sequence is CSAREGSKTDTQYF. In DNA form, the CDR3 reads TGCAGTGCTAGAGAAGGGTCTAAGACAGATACGCAGTATTTT. The chain links TRBV20-1 to TRBJ2-3; no reliable D call. The CDR3 consists of 14 residues. Germline-derived CDR1 and CDR2 are DFQATT and SNEGSKA (reference sequence). The V end was cut by 0 bases, the J end by 3 bases, with 10 bases between.

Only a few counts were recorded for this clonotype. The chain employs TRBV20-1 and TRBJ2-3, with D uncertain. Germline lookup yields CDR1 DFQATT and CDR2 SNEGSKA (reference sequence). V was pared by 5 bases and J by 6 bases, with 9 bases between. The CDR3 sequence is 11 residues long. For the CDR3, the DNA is TGCAGTGCTCGTGTCGTTGATACGCAGTATTTT. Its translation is CSARVVDTQYF.

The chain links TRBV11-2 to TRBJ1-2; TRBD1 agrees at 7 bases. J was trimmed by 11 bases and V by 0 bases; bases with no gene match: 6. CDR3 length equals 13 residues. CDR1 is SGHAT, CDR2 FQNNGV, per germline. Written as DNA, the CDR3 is TGTGCCAGCAGCTTAGATGGGAGGGGGCGGTACACCTTC. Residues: CASSLDGRGRYTF.